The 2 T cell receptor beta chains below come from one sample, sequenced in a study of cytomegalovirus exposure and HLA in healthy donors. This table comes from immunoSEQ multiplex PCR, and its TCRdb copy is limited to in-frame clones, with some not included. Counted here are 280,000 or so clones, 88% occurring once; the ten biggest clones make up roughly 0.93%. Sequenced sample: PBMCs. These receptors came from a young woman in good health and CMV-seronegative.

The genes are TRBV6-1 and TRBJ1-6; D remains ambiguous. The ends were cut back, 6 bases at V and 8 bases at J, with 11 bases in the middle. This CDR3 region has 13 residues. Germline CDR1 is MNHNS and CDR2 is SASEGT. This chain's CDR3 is CASSRETHSPLHF. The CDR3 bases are TGTGCCAGCAGCCGGGAGACCCATTCACCCCTCCACTTT.

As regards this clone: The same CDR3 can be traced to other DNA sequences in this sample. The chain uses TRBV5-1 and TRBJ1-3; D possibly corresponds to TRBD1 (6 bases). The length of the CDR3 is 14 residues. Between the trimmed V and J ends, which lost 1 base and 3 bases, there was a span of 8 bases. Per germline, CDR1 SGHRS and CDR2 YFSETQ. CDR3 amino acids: CASSLTGSGNTIYF. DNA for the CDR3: TGCGCCAGCAGCTTGACAGGGAGTGGAAACACCATATATTTT. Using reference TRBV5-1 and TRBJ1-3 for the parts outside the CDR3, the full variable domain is KAGVTQTPRYLIKTRGQQVTLSCSPISGHRSVSWYQQTPGQGLQFLFEYFSETQRNKGNFPGRFSGRQFSNSRSEMNVSTLELGDSALYLCASSLTGSGNTIYFGEGSWLTVV.